This paragraph reports one TCR beta chain. TCRdb keeps only in-frame clones here, not all; method: immunoSEQ multiplex PCR. The sample includes some 50,000 clones, 75% to 90% seen only once; the top ten take about 3%. The sample is drawn from a study of blood T cell repertoires in COVID-19. About the study: PBMCs, B-cell-depleted T cells, or T cells were the source of the cDNA or gDNA that made up the material.

Unmatched junction bases numbered 7, after V lost 6 bases and J lost 3 bases. This CDR3 region has 14 residues. Germline V gene sequence: CDR1 MNHEY, CDR2 SMNVEV (reference sequence). Material: peripheral blood. This receptor was obtained from a human donor in a cohort sampled during active COVID-19. The chain combines TRBV27 with TRBJ1-2; 7 bases are shared with TRBD1. CDR3 region: CASRATGTDYGYTF. The CDR3 nucleotides are TGTGCCAGCAGGGCGACCGGGACAGACTATGGCTACACCTTC.